A single sample is the source of the 3 T cell receptor beta chains below, sequenced in a study of shared clonotypes between healthy human individuals. Selected positively for CCR7 and CD45RO-negative, naive CD8 cells excluded terminally differentiated effector memory CD45RA+ cells. The table came from immunoSEQ multiplex PCR; TCRdb's copy has only in-frame clones and leaves some out. The data contain fewer than 1 million clones, approximately 97% of them singletons. The sample taken for sequencing was naive CD8+ T cells sorted from blood. The receptors derive from a man aged 25 to 45 in good health.

The chain has TRBV28 and TRBJ2-7; 8 positions agree with TRBD2. The CDR3 totals 14 residues. Per the germline V gene, CDR1 is MDHEN and CDR2 is SYDVKM. V lost 5 bases to trimming and J lost 3 bases; unmatched junction nucleotides: 6. CDR3 loop: CASSEREIYYEQYF. Written as DNA, the CDR3 is TGTGCCAGCAGTGAGCGGGAGATCTACTACGAGCAGTACTTC.

V gene TRBV14 combines with J gene TRBJ2-2; possibly TRBD1 for D (7 bases). This CDR3 is 15 amino acids long. In germline, CDR1 is SGHDN, CDR2 FVKESK. Trimming removed 0 bases from V and 6 bases from J, with 11 bases in between. This chain's CDR3 is CASSQDPGGPGELFF. The CDR3 region has the DNA TGTGCCAGCAGCCAAGATCCAGGGGGGCCCGGGGAGCTGTTTTTT.

The chain is built from TRBV29-1 and TRBJ1-4; D not resolved. Germline values: CDR1 SQVTM, CDR2 ANQGSEA. This CDR3 spans 11 amino acids. The V and J ends lost 5 bases and 2 bases respectively, with 3 bases between them. CDR3 sequence reads: CSVLTNEKLFF. CDR3 nucleotides: TGCAGCGTTCTTACTAATGAAAAACTGTTTTTT.